This is a list of T cell receptor beta chains from one sample in a study of regulatory T cells in long-lasting Graves disease. TCRdb processed the multiplex PCR reads anew with MiXCR; each CDR3 protein has one entry. The sample has around 250,000 distinct CDR3 sequences; about 20% are singletons. The same sample was also studied in work on T cells in Graves' hyperthyroidism and ophthalmopathy.

Material: peripheral blood mononuclear cells (PBMCs), obtained at new diagnosis, from a patient treated with antithyroid drugs. Every receptor here comes from a woman aged 25-40 years with Graves disease. Both conserved end residues are part of each CDR3. The order of the fields is V gene, J gene, clone size, D gene, CDR3 DNA, CDR3 protein. The D gene is left open where the match is weak. Sizes are listed as once, few or many counts, or a class when the clone is expanded.

v_call: TRBV18; j_call: TRBJ2-5; clone_size: many; d_call: NA; cdr3_nt: TGTGCCAGCTCGCCAGAATTCCAAGAGACCCAGTACTTC; cdr3_aa: CASSPEFQETQYF
v_call: TRBV20-1; j_call: TRBJ1-1; clone_size: many; d_call: NA; cdr3_nt: TGCAGTGCTAGAGATTCCCGGGGCCCGTCTGAAGCTTTCTTT; cdr3_aa: CSARDSRGPSEAFF
v_call: TRBV11-2; j_call: TRBJ2-7; clone_size: many; d_call: NA; cdr3_nt: TGTGCCAGCAGCCCCCTGGACAGGCGGGGCGAGCAGTACTTC; cdr3_aa: CASSPLDRRGEQYF
v_call: TRBV6-5; j_call: TRBJ1-1; clone_size: many; d_call: NA; cdr3_nt: TGTGCCAGCAGTTACGAGTACGAGGGATACACTGAAGCTTTCTTT; cdr3_aa: CASSYEYEGYTEAFF
v_call: TRBV27; j_call: TRBJ2-3; clone_size: many; d_call: NA; cdr3_nt: TGTGCCAGCAGTGGACAGAACACAGATACGCAGTATTTT; cdr3_aa: CASSGQNTDTQYF
v_call: TRBV5-1; j_call: TRBJ2-2; clone_size: many; d_call: TRBD2; cdr3_nt: TGCGCCAGCAGCCCCCTAGCGGGGCCGGGCGGGGAGCTGTTTTTT; cdr3_aa: CASSPLAGPGGELFF
v_call: TRBV4-1; j_call: TRBJ1-5; clone_size: many; d_call: NA; cdr3_nt: TGTGCCAGCAGCCAAGGGGGTACAAATCAGCCCCAGCATTTT; cdr3_aa: CASSQGGTNQPQHF
v_call: TRBV2; j_call: TRBJ2-1; clone_size: once; d_call: TRBD1; cdr3_nt: TGTGCCGGAACGACAGGGGGCAATGAGCAGTTCTTC; cdr3_aa: CAGTTGGNEQFF
v_call: TRBV18; j_call: TRBJ2-5; clone_size: many; d_call: NA; cdr3_nt: TGTGCCAGCTCACCACGAGGATTATCTGGTCAAGAGACCCAGTACTTC; cdr3_aa: CASSPRGLSGQETQYF
v_call: TRBV20-1; j_call: TRBJ2-3; clone_size: many; d_call: NA; cdr3_nt: TGCAGTGCGCCGACAGAATACACAGATACGCAGTATTTT; cdr3_aa: CSAPTEYTDTQYF
v_call: TRBV5-6; j_call: TRBJ2-5; clone_size: many; d_call: NA; cdr3_nt: TGTGCCAGCAGCCCCTTGGTGGGTGGAGAGACCCAGTACTTC; cdr3_aa: CASSPLVGGETQYF
v_call: TRBV6-2/TRBV6-3; j_call: TRBJ2-7; clone_size: many; d_call: TRBD1; cdr3_nt: TGTGCCAGCGTTCGGAAGGCCGGGACAGACCCCTACGAGCAGTACTTC; cdr3_aa: CASVRKAGTDPYEQYF